Listed below are T cell receptor beta chains from one sample, sequenced in a study of blood T cell repertoires in COVID-19. Some clones are missing from TCRdb's copy, which holds only in-frame ones; the method was immunoSEQ multiplex PCR. The sample comprises 90,000 to 130,000 clones, over 60% of which are singletons, and 16% rests with the top ten. The sample consisted of peripheral blood. Source of these receptors: a woman aged 80 or older with active or convalescent COVID-19. The CDR3 runs from the conserved cysteine through the conserved F or W. The order of the fields is D gene, V gene, clone size, J gene, CDR3 protein, CDR3 DNA. D genes are given only for firm matches. Some rows mark clone size as missing; the rest say once, few, many or name a class of expanded clone.

TRBD2	TRBV4-3	few	TRBJ2-7	CASSQGLAESSYEQYF	TGCGCCAGCAGCCAGGGACTAGCGGAAAGCTCCTACGAGCAGTACTTC
-	TRBV18	-	TRBJ2-4	CASSPGPTKNIQYF	TGTGCCAGCTCACCTGGTCCTACCAAAAACATTCAGTACTTC
TRBD1	TRBV4-1	-	TRBJ2-2	CASSSGTGGTGELFF	TGCGCCAGCAGCTCCGGGACAGGGGGTACCGGGGAGCTGTTTTTT
-	TRBV29-1	-	TRBJ2-1	CSVKGLLYDEQFF	TGCAGCGTGAAGGGACTCCTCTACGATGAGCAGTTCTTC
TRBD1	TRBV5-4	-	TRBJ1-2	CASSFSSTGGHYGYTF	TGTGCCAGCAGCTTCTCGTCGACAGGGGGACACTATGGCTACACCTTC
TRBD1	TRBV5-1	-	TRBJ1-3	CASSLSPGGGGNTIYF	TGCGCCAGCAGCTTAAGTCCAGGGGGCGGTGGAAACACCATATATTTT
TRBD2	TRBV15	-	TRBJ2-3	CATSRDPRLALGGTQYF	TGTGCCACCAGCAGAGATCCCCGACTAGCGTTGGGGGGTACGCAGTATTTT
-	TRBV7-6	-	TRBJ2-5	CASSLTISETQYF	TGTGCCAGCAGCTTAACAATCTCGGAGACCCAGTACTTC
TRBD1	TRBV18	-	TRBJ1-5	CASSRGQGTSGNQPQHF	TGTGCCAGCTCACGCGGACAGGGGACGAGTGGCAATCAGCCCCAGCATTTT
TRBD2	TRBV7-3	few	TRBJ2-3	CASSVGTSGADTQYF	TGTGCCAGCAGCGTTGGGACTAGCGGGGCAGATACGCAGTATTTT
TRBD2	TRBV3-1/TRBV3-2	-	TRBJ2-3	CASSQEPGGPTDTQYF	TGTGCCAGCAGCCAAGAGCCGGGAGGGCCCACAGATACGCAGTATTTT
TRBD2	TRBV5-5	-	TRBJ2-1	CASTASTSGTYNEQFF	TGTGCCAGCACCGCCAGTACTAGCGGGACGTACAATGAGCAGTTCTTC
TRBD2	TRBV10-3	-	TRBJ2-1	CAISGPGTSASSYNEQFF	TGTGCCATCAGTGGACCCGGGACTAGCGCGAGCTCCTACAATGAGCAGTTCTTC
TRBD1	TRBV6-5	-	TRBJ2-1	CASSSDRVSNEQFF	TGTGCCAGCAGCTCGGACAGGGTATCAAATGAGCAGTTCTTC
TRBD1	TRBV28	few	TRBJ2-1	CASSRQGSLNEQFF	TGTGCCAGCAGCCGACAGGGGAGCCTTAATGAGCAGTTCTTC
TRBD2	TRBV6-1	-	TRBJ2-3	CASSEVGLDNPDTQYF	TGTGCCAGCAGTGAAGTGGGACTAGACAACCCAGATACGCAGTATTTT
-	TRBV14	-	TRBJ2-1	CASAGGSSYNEQFF	TGTGCCAGCGCAGGAGGAAGCTCCTACAATGAGCAGTTCTTC
TRBD2	TRBV10-3	few	TRBJ2-7	CAISGPRTSGSYEQYF	TGTGCCATCAGTGGGCCCCGGACTAGCGGGAGCTACGAGCAGTACTTC
TRBD1	TRBV2	once	TRBJ2-7	CASSLDRADEQYF	TGTGCCAGCAGTTTAGACAGGGCCGACGAGCAGTACTTC
-	TRBV5-1	-	TRBJ2-3	CASSYQATSTDTQYF	TGCGCCAGCAGCTACCAGGCTACAAGCACAGATACGCAGTATTTT
TRBD1	TRBV5-1	-	TRBJ2-3	CASSLRPGTGVGTDTQYF	TGCGCCAGCAGCTTGCGTCCCGGGACAGGGGTCGGCACAGATACGCAGTATTTT
-	TRBV7-9	-	TRBJ2-1	CASSLVVSEQFF	TGTGCCAGCAGCTTAGTGGTCAGTGAGCAGTTCTTC
-	TRBV6-5	-	TRBJ1-5	CVSRVTSNQPQHF	TGTGTCAGCAGAGTTACCAGTAATCAGCCCCAGCATTTT
TRBD1	TRBV7-9	-	TRBJ2-5	CASSGWGQGEWRETQYF	TGTGCCAGCAGCGGTTGGGGACAGGGGGAGTGGAGAGAGACCCAGTACTTC
TRBD2	TRBV19	-	TRBJ2-1	CATKRTGSSGSYNEQFF	TGTGCCACCAAGAGAACCGGGTCTAGCGGGAGTTACAATGAGCAGTTCTTC
-	TRBV2	-	TRBJ1-4	CASRGDSEKLFF	TGTGCTTCGCGGGGGGATTCGGAAAAACTGTTTTTT
TRBD1	TRBV27	few	TRBJ2-7	CASSLHVRGPGSYEQYF	TGTGCCAGCAGTTTGCACGTCAGGGGGCCAGGGAGCTACGAGCAGTACTTC
TRBD1	TRBV4-1	-	TRBJ1-4	CASSQVDRPNEKLFF	TGCGCCAGCAGCCAAGTGGACAGGCCGAATGAAAAACTGTTTTTT
TRBD1	TRBV28	-	TRBJ1-2	CASSPRDRVTFGYTF	TGTGCCAGCAGCCCACGGGACAGGGTGACTTTTGGCTACACCTTC
TRBD1	TRBV6-5	-	TRBJ1-2	CASSYSGQGANYGYTF	TGTGCCAGCAGTTACTCGGGACAGGGGGCTAACTATGGCTACACCTTC
-	TRBV18	-	TRBJ1-1	CASSPPGRVGMNTEAFF	TGTGCCAGCTCACCACCGGGCAGGGTGGGCATGAACACTGAAGCTTTCTTT
TRBD1	TRBV13	-	TRBJ1-2	CASSFDPQGADGYTF	TGTGCCAGCAGCTTTGACCCTCAGGGGGCGGATGGCTACACCTTC
TRBD1	TRBV25-1	-	TRBJ1-6	CASSDRTGGSNSPLHF	TGTGCCAGCAGTGATAGAACAGGGGGCTCTAATTCACCCCTCCACTTT
-	TRBV7-9	-	TRBJ2-6	CASSRPIASLSGANVLTF	TGTGCCAGCAGCCGTCCAATAGCCAGCCTCTCTGGGGCCAACGTCCTGACTTTC
-	TRBV11-1	-	TRBJ2-3	CASTFSGTHTDTQYF	TGTGCCAGCACCTTTAGCGGAACCCACACAGATACGCAGTATTTT
TRBD2	TRBV5-6	few	TRBJ2-1	CASSGGTSVFNEQFF	TGTGCCAGCAGCGGGGGGACTAGCGTGTTCAATGAGCAGTTCTTC
-	TRBV6-1	-	TRBJ1-2	CASSEVTGLGNGYTF	TGTGCCAGCAGTGAAGTTACAGGGCTGGGGAATGGCTACACCTTC
-	TRBV30	-	TRBJ2-2	CAWAPRRGATGELFF	TGTGCCTGGGCCCCACGCCGGGGGGCTACCGGGGAGCTGTTTTTT
TRBD1	TRBV28	-	TRBJ1-2	CASSLSRTGKRHGYTF	TGTGCCAGCAGTTTATCTCGGACAGGGAAGAGGCATGGCTACACCTTC
TRBD2	TRBV11-2	few	TRBJ2-1	CASSFTSDREQFF	TGTGCCAGCAGCTTTACTAGCGATCGGGAGCAGTTCTTC
-	TRBV9	few	TRBJ2-2	CASSAGHWNTGELFF	TGTGCCAGCAGCGCCGGACACTGGAACACCGGGGAGCTGTTTTTT
-	TRBV5-1	-	TRBJ1-4	CASSFGGTNEKLFF	TGCGCCAGCAGCTTCGGGGGGACTAATGAAAAACTGTTTTTT
TRBD2	TRBV10-3	-	TRBJ2-5	CAISEGGLAGVPETQYF	TGTGCCATCAGTGAAGGGGGACTAGCGGGAGTACCGGAGACCCAGTACTTC
-	TRBV4-2	-	TRBJ2-1	CASSQRGIDYNEQFF	TGTGCCAGCAGCCAACGAGGGATCGACTACAATGAGCAGTTCTTC
TRBD1	TRBV7-2	once	TRBJ2-3	CASSPTGAPRADTQYF	TGTGCCAGCAGCCCCACAGGGGCGCCTCGAGCAGATACGCAGTATTTT